One and the same sample provided the 17 T cell receptor beta chains below, sequenced in a study of regulatory T cells in long-lasting Graves disease. CDR3 regions were amplified by Arm-PCR using iRepertoire HTBI primers to build TCR beta libraries. MiXCR, run by TCRdb on the multiplex PCR reads, gives a single entry per CDR3 protein. Among fewer than 550,000 distinct CDR3 sequences listed, approximately 16% were seen once. Time point here: newly diagnosed GD, antithyroid drugs for less than 3 months. The TCR library was made from RNA extracted from PBMCs. These data were also filed under a second study, of T cells in Graves' hyperthyroidism and ophthalmopathy.

Sequenced here: peripheral blood mononuclear cells (PBMCs), sampled at new diagnosis, from a patient treated with antithyroid drugs. All receptors come from a middle-aged woman with Graves disease.

This clonotype came up many times. The genes are TRBV19 and TRBJ1-1; D not certain. The CDR3 has 10 residues. Trimming took off 9 bases at V and 1 base at J, with 3 bases between the two ends. Germline V gene lookup returns CDR1 LNHDA and CDR2 SQIVND (reference sequence). CDR3 nucleotides: TGTGCCAGCCGGAACACTGAAGCTTTCTTT. It specifies CASRNTEAFF.

This clonotype was detected a few times. V gene TRBV3-1 combines with J gene TRBJ2-1; 10 bases are shared with TRBD2. Per the germline V gene, CDR1 is LGHDT and CDR2 is YNNKEL (reference sequence). The length of the CDR3 is 16 residues. The V and J ends lost 4 bases and 3 bases, in that order; junction bases with no gene match: 6. CDR3 bases: TGTGCCAGCAGCCTCTCTGCTAGCGGGGGCTACAATGAGCAGTTCTTC. This sequence encodes CASSLSASGGYNEQFF.

In its sample, this clonotype was seen many times. The V call is TRBV28, the J call TRBJ2-7; D is ambiguous. Germline V gives CDR1 MDHEN, CDR2 SYDVKM. Trimming left V 9 bases short and J 6 bases short, with 18 bases between. This CDR3 is 13 amino acids long. CDR3 region: CASSIFSGVEQYF. The CDR3 region has the DNA TGTGCCAGTTCAATTTTCTCCGGTGTCGAGCAGTACTTC.

At least ten counts were recorded for this clonotype. The chain recombines TRBV5-1 with TRBJ2-1, with D possibly TRBD1 on 6 matching bases. The CDR3 spans 15 residues. From germline, CDR1 is SGHRS and CDR2 YFSETQ. V was clipped by 0 bases and J by 8 bases, with 15 bases between them. The CDR3 bases are TGCGCCAGCAGCTTGGACAGGGTTGAGTTCGATGAGCAGTTCTTC. Residues: CASSLDRVEFDEQFF.

This chain joins TRBV9 and TRBJ2-3; D is ambiguous. Germline V gene lookup returns CDR1 SGDLS and CDR2 YYNGEE. This CDR3 comprises 16 residues. Between the trimmed V and J ends, which lost 0 bases and 3 bases, there was a span of 14 bases. CDR3: CASSVASSVLTDTQYF. CDR3 coding DNA: TGTGCCAGCAGCGTAGCTTCGTCGGTTTTAACAGATACGCAGTATTTT.

The chain combines TRBV11-2 with TRBJ2-1; 8 positions agree with TRBD1. The CDR3 spans 17 residues. J lost 4 bases, V lost 5 bases, and 13 bases had no gene match. CDR1 and CDR2 from the germline V gene are SGHAT and FQNNGV. The CDR3 here is CASSLPKDRENYNEQFF. CDR3 nucleotides: TGTGCCAGCAGCCTACCCAAGGACAGGGAAAATTACAATGAGCAGTTCTTC.

The V call is TRBV12-3 or TRBV12-4, the J call TRBJ2-7; 10 nucleotides match TRBD2. V trimming: 3 bases; J trimming: 5 bases; junction bases outside the gene matches: 7. This CDR3 contains 15 residues. The DNA of the CDR3 is TGTGCCAGCAGTTTCCTAGCGGGGGTAGGCGACGAGCAGTACTTC. Translating gives CASSFLAGVGDEQYF.

This clonotype was seen ten or more times. The chain links TRBV6-5 to TRBJ1-1; D ambiguous. The V gene's germline CDR1 is MNHEY and CDR2 SVGAGI. CDR3 size: 13 residues. Trimming took off 0 bases at V and 7 bases at J, with 9 bases between the two ends. CDR3 region: CASSYSSVREAFF. The DNA for the CDR3 is TGTGCCAGCAGTTACTCTTCAGTGCGTGAAGCTTTCTTT.

This clonotype showed up just a few times. This chain uses TRBV6-1 with TRBJ2-3; 14 nucleotides line up with TRBD2. CDR1 and CDR2 from the germline V gene are MNHNS and SASEGT. With 6 bases clipped from V and 2 bases from J, the junction kept 7 bases outside the gene matches. The CDR3 runs 17 residues. The CDR3 DNA follows: TGTGCCAGCAGCCTGGGACTAGCGGGAGACCCCACAGATACGCAGTATTTT. Translating it yields CASSLGLAGDPTDTQYF.

The CDR3 DNA reads TGTGCCAGCAGCTCCCCCACGCGGCCATCCTACAATGAGCAGTTCTTC. It yields the protein CASSSPTRPSYNEQFF. The chain has TRBV5-6 and TRBJ2-1; D is ambiguous. The CDR3 loop spans 16 amino acids. Trimming cost V 3 bases and J 1 base, with 14 bases left between them. Per germline, CDR1 SGHDT and CDR2 YYEEEE.

This clonotype was counted a few times. CDR3 in DNA: TGTGCCAGCAGCCAAGGGGACAGGGGATCAGCTTTCTTT. Its protein is CASSQGDRGSAFF. The chain couples TRBV3-1 to TRBJ1-1; 10 bases match TRBD1. Per germline, CDR1 LGHDT and CDR2 YNNKEL (reference sequence). With 1 base clipped from V and 10 bases from J, the junction kept 3 bases outside the gene matches. The length of the CDR3 is 13 residues.

V is TRBV30 and J is TRBJ2-7, with D tentatively TRBD2 (6 bases). Between the trimmed V and J ends, which lost 3 bases and 6 bases, there was a span of 12 bases. CDR1 and CDR2 from the germline V gene are GTSNPN and SVGIG (reference sequence). The CDR3 spans 12 residues. The CDR3 here is CAWSLGRSEQYF. In nucleotides, the CDR3 is TGTGCCTGGAGCCTAGGGAGGTCCGAGCAGTACTTC. The variable domain in full, completed from reference TRBV30 and TRBJ2-7, reads SQTIHQWPATLVQPVGSPLSLECTVEGTSNPNLYWYRQAAGRGLQLLFYSVGIGQISSEVPQNLSASRPQDRQFILSSKKLLLSDSGFYLCAWSLGRSEQYFGPGTRLTVT.

CDR3 in amino acids: CARISKFINGYTF. CDR3 nucleotides: TGTGCCAGGATAAGTAAGTTTATCAATGGCTACACCTTC. The V call is TRBV2, the J call TRBJ1-2; D not certain. Germline CDR1 and CDR2: SNHLY and FYNNEI. The CDR3 runs to 13 residues. V lost 9 bases, J lost 6 bases, and 17 bases lay in between.

This clonotype was counted between two and nine times. The V and J genes are TRBV29-1 and TRBJ2-1; D unresolved. Germline V gives CDR1 SQVTM, CDR2 ANQGSEA. This CDR3 is 13 amino acids long. Trimming took 2 bases from V and 6 from J, leaving 11 bases between them. The CDR3 sequence is CSVEMLARNEQFF. The CDR3 bases are TGCAGCGTTGAAATGCTGGCCCGCAATGAGCAGTTCTTC.

This rearrangement joins TRBV28 to TRBJ1-6; a possible D gene is TRBD1 (6 bases). The V end lost 11 bases, the J end lost 5 bases, and 16 bases lay between the germline ends. This CDR3 is 14 amino acids long. Germline CDR1 and CDR2: MDHEN and SYDVKM. The DNA of the CDR3 is TGTGCCTGTAATGGGGGCGCGGATAATTCACCCCTCCACTTT. It codes for CACNGGADNSPLHF.

This clonotype was counted a few times. The V gene is TRBV4-2, the J gene TRBJ2-7; 8 bases fit TRBD1. The germline V gene encodes CDR1 LGHNA and CDR2 YNFKEQ. The V gene end was trimmed by 3 bases and the J gene end by 5 bases; junction bases not matched to a gene: 6. This CDR3 region has 14 residues. This CDR3 is CASSHEGQVNEQYF. In nucleotides, the CDR3 is TGTGCCAGCAGCCATGAGGGACAGGTCAACGAGCAGTACTTC.

This clonotype was counted at least ten times. This rearrangement joins TRBV13 to TRBJ2-7, with D possibly being TRBD1 (6 bases). Germline assignment: CDR1 PRHDT and CDR2 FYEKMQ (reference sequence). CDR3 size: 14 residues. V was clipped by 3 bases and J by 6 bases, with 15 bases between them. The CDR3 is CASSLGQNLGEQYF. The CDR3 DNA sequence: TGTGCCAGCAGCTTGGGACAAAACCTGGGCGAGCAGTACTTC.